This T cell receptor (beta chain) emerged from a study of blood T cell repertoires in COVID-19. In the study overall: COVID-19 samples, acute and convalescent, were from the United States, Italy and Spain. In each case, the material was cDNA or gDNA derived from T cells, B-cell-depleted T cells, or PBMCs.

Germline V lookup: CDR1 LNHDA, CDR2 SQIVND (reference sequence). Trimming cost V 5 bases and J 4 bases; bases outside gene matches: 4. The CDR3 runs to 13 residues. Generated by immunoSEQ multiplex PCR, the TCRdb table keeps only in-frame clones and is missing some. The sample contains over 11,000 clones, less than 95% of which appear only once. This sequence originates from a human donor in a cohort sampled during active COVID-19. Sequences were obtained from peripheral blood. The chain carries TRBV19 and TRBJ1-2; 7 nucleotides match TRBD1. CDR3 amino acids: CASSSGQFYGYTF. Written as DNA, the CDR3 is TGTGCCAGTAGTTCGGGACAGTTCTATGGCTACACCTTC.